Listed here are 22 T cell receptor beta chains from one sample, sequenced in a study of early T cells in non-severe SARS-CoV-2 infection. MiXCR was run by TCRdb on the 5' RACE reads, yielding one entry per CDR3 protein. The sample shows 50,000 to 70,000 distinct CDR3 sequences, approximately 13% of them seen only once. Sequencing used whole blood. The receptors shown here come from an adult who was a healthcare worker with PCR-confirmed SARS-CoV-2 infection or an uninfected control (not recorded which).

The V call is TRBV5-1, the J call TRBJ2-1, with 11 positions matching TRBD2. The CDR3 covers 16 residues. Germline CDR1 and CDR2: SGHRS and YFSETQ. With V trimmed by 4 bases and J by 6 bases, 9 bases remained unmatched. The CDR3 DNA reads as TGCGCCAGCAGCAACCCACTAGCGGGGGTTCTCAATGAGCAGTTCTTC. The encoded protein is CASSNPLAGVLNEQFF. The complete variable domain, with remaining parts taken from reference TRBV5-1 and TRBJ2-1, reads KAGVTQTPRYLIKTRGQQVTLSCSPISGHRSVSWYQQTPGQGLQFLFEYFSETQRNKGNFPGRFSGRQFSNSRSEMNVSTLELGDSALYLCASSNPLAGVLNEQFFGPGTRLTVL.

This clonotype appeared a few times. V and J are TRBV11-2 and TRBJ1-2, with TRBD1 matching over 7 bases. Trimming took 6 bases from V and 4 from J; bases not matched to a gene: 8. There are 14 residues in the CDR3. Germline V gives CDR1 SGHAT, CDR2 FQNNGV. DNA of the CDR3: TGTGCCAGCAGACAGGGACAGCAGTTCTATGGCTACACCTTC. This encodes CASRQGQQFYGYTF. Full variable domain (remainder filled in from reference TRBV11-2 and TRBJ1-2): EAGVAQSPRYKIIEKRQSVAFWCNPISGHATLYWYQQILGQGPKLLIQFQNNGVVDDSQLPKDRFSAERLKGVDSTLKIQPAKLEDSAVYLCASRQGQQFYGYTFGSGTRLTVV.

The genes are TRBV6-2 or TRBV6-3 and TRBJ2-1; D may be TRBD2 (5 bases). The CDR3 spans 15 residues. V lost 6 bases and J 0 bases, leaving 12 bases between the germline ends. CDR1 and CDR2 (germline): MNHEY, SVGEGT. The CDR3 is CASSSLGSSYNEQFF. DNA for the CDR3: TGTGCCAGCAGCTCTCTTGGGAGCTCCTACAATGAGCAGTTCTTC.

This clonotype was seen a few times. At one end, the junction sequence differs from germline, possibly due to a read error. V and J are TRBV3-1 and TRBJ2-7; D unresolved. This CDR3 has 12 residues. The germline gives CDR1 LGHDT, CDR2 YNNKEL (reference sequence). CDR3 region: CASSQDDSHIRF. DNA for the CDR3: TGTGCCAGCAGCCAAGATGACTCTCACATACGGTTC.

This clonotype was seen only a few times. The J gene is TRBJ1-6, the V gene TRBV20-1; 12 positions agree with TRBD1. The length of the CDR3 is 16 residues. Germline values: CDR1 DFQATT, CDR2 SNEGSKA (reference sequence). V gave up 5 bases and J gave up 9 bases; unmatched junction bases: 11. The CDR3 region is CSAPRDRGQVSSPLHF. In DNA, the CDR3 is TGCAGTGCTCCCAGGGACAGGGGGCAAGTTAGTTCACCCCTCCACTTT.

This clonotype was seen ten or more times. The chain recombines TRBV4-3 with TRBJ1-1, with unresolved D. The CDR3 loop spans 15 amino acids. V gave up 0 bases and J gave up 2 bases, with 10 bases separating them. Germline V lookup: CDR1 LGHNA, CDR2 YSLEER. CDR3: CASSQDPARNTEAFF. DNA of the CDR3: TGCGCCAGCAGCCAAGATCCAGCCAGAAACACTGAAGCTTTCTTT.

Notes on this clonotype: A single base separates this from a much larger clone, so it may be a read error. The chain links TRBV14 to TRBJ2-1; 8 bases fit TRBD1. This CDR3 contains 15 residues. Germline V CDR1 and CDR2: SGHDN, FVKESK. The CDR3 region has the DNA TGTGTCAGCAGCCCGGACAGGGTGGCCTACAATGAGCAGTTCTTC. It encodes CVSSPDRVAYNEQFF.

The chain uses TRBV5-4 and TRBJ1-5, with D hard to call. CDR3 size: 16 residues. Trimming removed 4 bases at V and 4 bases at J, with 18 bases between. CDR1 and CDR2 from the germline V gene are SGHNT and YYREEE (reference sequence). The CDR3 region is CASSESSTMGNQPQHF. For the CDR3, the DNA is TGTGCCAGCAGCGAATCATCTACCATGGGGAATCAGCCCCAGCATTTT.

This clonotype has a count of ten or more. The chain employs TRBV30 and TRBJ1-1, with TRBD1 as a possible D gene (6 bases). Germline V gene lookup returns CDR1 GTSNPN and CDR2 SVGIG (reference sequence). V was pared by 2 bases and J by 4 bases, with 14 bases between. The CDR3 has 14 residues. CDR3 amino acids: CAWSLTGMGTEAFF. DNA of the CDR3: TGTGCCTGGAGTCTAACAGGGATGGGCACTGAAGCTTTCTTT.

The sample holds a few counts of this clonotype. J is TRBJ2-1 and V is TRBV20-1; D not resolved. The germline V gene has CDR1 DFQATT and CDR2 SNEGSKA (reference sequence). The V and J ends lost 3 bases and 1 base respectively, with 7 bases between them. The length of the CDR3 is 13 residues. The CDR3 DNA reads TGCAGTGCTAGGAGAAGGTCCTACAATGAGCAGTTCTTC. Protein sequence: CSARRRSYNEQFF.

This clonotype was seen a handful of times. The rearrangement uses TRBV7-9 and TRBJ2-7, with unresolved D. This CDR3 is built from 13 residues. V was trimmed by 5 bases and J by 1 base, leaving 9 bases between them. The germline CDR1 and CDR2 sequences are SEHNR and FQNEAQ (reference sequence). In DNA form, the CDR3 reads TGTGCCAGCAGCCGCGACGGTTCCTACGAGCAGTACTTC. Protein: CASSRDGSYEQYF.

The rearrangement uses TRBV7-2 and TRBJ1-2; D ambiguous. V lost 8 bases, J lost 7 bases, and 20 bases lay in between. The CDR3 consists of 14 residues. The V gene's germline CDR1 is SGHTA and CDR2 FQGNSA. DNA of the CDR3: TGTGCCAGCCTGGGTTCTACTGGGAATAGTGGCTACACCTTC. Its translation: CASLGSTGNSGYTF.

The J gene is TRBJ1-1, the V gene TRBV6-2 or TRBV6-3, with TRBD1 matching 9 bases. The CDR3 sequence is 16 residues long. Germline values: CDR1 MNHEY, CDR2 SVGEGT. The trim removed 0 bases at V and 5 bases at J, leaving 7 bases unmatched. The CDR3 DNA sequence: TGTGCCAGCAGTTACTCCGGGACAGGGTATCGAACTGAAGCTTTCTTT. Amino acid sequence: CASSYSGTGYRTEAFF.

The chain carries TRBV7-2 and TRBJ2-7; D perhaps matches TRBD1 (6 bases). Deletions cut 5 bases from V and 3 bases from J, with 14 bases between. In germline, CDR1 is SGHTA, CDR2 FQGNSA. The CDR3 covers 14 residues. CDR3 sequence: CASSLGMTGYEQYF. CDR3 DNA sequence: TGTGCCAGCAGCCTAGGAATGACAGGCTACGAGCAGTACTTC.

This clonotype was picked up a small number of times. V and J are TRBV5-1 and TRBJ2-7; D perhaps matches TRBD1 (5 bases). Trimming stripped 2 bases from V and 2 bases from J, with 8 bases between. CDR1 SGHRS and CDR2 YFSETQ come from the germline V gene. The CDR3 spans 13 residues. CDR3 amino acids: CASSFTGAYEQYF. The CDR3 bases are TGCGCCAGCAGCTTCACAGGTGCCTACGAGCAGTACTTC.

The V and J genes are TRBV10-2 and TRBJ2-3; 8 positions match TRBD2. V dropped 4 bases and J dropped 5; count of bases not matched to a gene: 11. CDR1 WSHSY and CDR2 SAAADI come from the germline V gene. CDR3 length: 16 amino acids. The CDR3 DNA reads TGCGCCAGCAGTGCTCGGGGACGGGGGGGGAGAGATACGCAGTATTTT. This gives the protein CASSARGRGGRDTQYF.

This clonotype has ten or more counts. The chain uses TRBV6-1 and TRBJ2-2; D possibly corresponds to TRBD2 (6 bases). This CDR3 contains 15 residues. V was shortened by 11 bases and J by 1 base, with 17 bases between the two germline ends. The germline V gene has CDR1 MNHNS and CDR2 SASEGT. CDR3 residues: CASYPGDVNTGELFF. In DNA, the CDR3 is TGTGCCTCTTACCCGGGGGACGTGAACACCGGGGAGCTGTTTTTT.

At least ten counts were recorded for this clonotype. The chain combines TRBV6-6 with TRBJ2-3; D may be TRBD2 (6 bases). The V gene lost 2 bases and the J gene lost 3 bases, with 24 bases spanning the gap. The CDR3 extends over 19 amino acids. Germline loops: CDR1 MNHNY, CDR2 SVGAGI (reference sequence). The CDR3 region is CASSYLRLVGSATTDTQYF. CDR3 nucleotide sequence: TGTGCCAGCAGTTACCTACGACTAGTGGGTTCAGCCACGACAGATACGCAGTATTTT.

Many counts were recorded for this clonotype. The V gene is TRBV4-3, the J gene TRBJ1-6; D is possibly TRBD1 (6 bases). CDR3 length equals 17 residues. Germline V CDR1 and CDR2: LGHNA, YSLEER. Trimming took 1 base from V and 7 from J, leaving 17 bases between them. In DNA form, the CDR3 reads TGCGCCAGCAGCCAAGGCCCCTTAGGGGGGGGGAATTCACCCCTCCACTTT. It specifies CASSQGPLGGGNSPLHF.

Concerning this clonotype: A much larger clone differs by one base, so this may be a read error. The V call is TRBV2, the J call TRBJ2-2, with a tentative D call TRBD2 (6 bases). CDR1 SNHLY and CDR2 FYNNEI come from the germline V gene. The V end was cut by 6 bases, the J end by 6 bases, with 17 bases between. CDR3 size: 15 residues. The DNA for the CDR3 is TGTGCCAGCAGAGGAGGGGAAGTTGCGCCCGGGGAGCTGTTTTTT. It is translated as CASRGGEVAPGELFF.

The rearrangement links TRBV7-2 to TRBJ1-2; D is ambiguous. In germline, CDR1 is SGHTA, CDR2 FQGNSA. Between the trimmed V and J ends, which lost 5 bases and 7 bases, there was a span of 11 bases. The CDR3 is 12 residues long. The CDR3 region has the DNA TGTGCCAGCAGCCCGGGAGGAGGTGGCTACACCTTC. It translates to CASSPGGGGYTF. Combining the CDR3 with reference TRBV7-2 and TRBJ1-2 gives the whole variable domain GAGVSQSPSNKVTEKGKDVELRCDPISGHTALYWYRQSLGQGLEFLIYFQGNSAPDKSGLPSDRFSAERTGGSVSTLTIQRTQQEDSAVYLCASSPGGGGYTFGSGTRLTVV.

Concerning this clonotype itself: A much larger clone lies one base from this, so it may be a read error. This CDR3 is CANSPEDYGYTF. The CDR3 DNA sequence: TGTGCCAACAGCCCCGAAGATTACGGCTACACCTTC. This sequence joins TRBV7-9 and TRBJ1-2, with unresolved D. The CDR3 consists of 12 residues. The germline CDR1 and CDR2 sequences are SEHNR and FQNEAQ (reference sequence).